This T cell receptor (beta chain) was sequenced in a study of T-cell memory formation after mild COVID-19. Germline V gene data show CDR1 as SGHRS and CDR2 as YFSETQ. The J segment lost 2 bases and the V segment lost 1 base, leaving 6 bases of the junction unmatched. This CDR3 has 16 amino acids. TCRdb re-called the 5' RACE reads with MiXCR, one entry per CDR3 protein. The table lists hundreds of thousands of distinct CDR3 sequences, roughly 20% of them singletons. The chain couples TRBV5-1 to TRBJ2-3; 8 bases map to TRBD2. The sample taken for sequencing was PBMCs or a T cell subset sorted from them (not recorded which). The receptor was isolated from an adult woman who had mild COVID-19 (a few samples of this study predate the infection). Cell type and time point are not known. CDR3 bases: TGCGCCAGCAGCTTGATCGGGGGGGGCCTCACAGATACGCAGTATTTT. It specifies CASSLIGGGLTDTQYF.